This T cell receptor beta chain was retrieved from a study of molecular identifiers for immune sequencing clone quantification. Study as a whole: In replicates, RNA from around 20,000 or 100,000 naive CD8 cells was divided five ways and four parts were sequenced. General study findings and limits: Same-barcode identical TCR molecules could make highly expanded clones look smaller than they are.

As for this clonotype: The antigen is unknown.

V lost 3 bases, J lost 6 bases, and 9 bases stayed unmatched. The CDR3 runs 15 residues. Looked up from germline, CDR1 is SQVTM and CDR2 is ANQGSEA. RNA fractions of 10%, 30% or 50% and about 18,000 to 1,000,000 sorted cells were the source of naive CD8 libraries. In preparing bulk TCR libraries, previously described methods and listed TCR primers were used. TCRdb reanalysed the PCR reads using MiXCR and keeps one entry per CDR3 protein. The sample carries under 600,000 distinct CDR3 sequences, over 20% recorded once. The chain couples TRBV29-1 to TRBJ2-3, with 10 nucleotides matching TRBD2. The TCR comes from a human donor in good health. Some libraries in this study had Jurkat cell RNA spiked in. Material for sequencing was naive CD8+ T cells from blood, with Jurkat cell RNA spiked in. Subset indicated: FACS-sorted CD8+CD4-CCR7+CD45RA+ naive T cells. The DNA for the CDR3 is TGCAGCGTTGATGGTCTAGCGGGAGTGTGGGATACGCAGTATTTT. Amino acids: CSVDGLAGVWDTQYF.